A single sample is the source of the 8 T cell receptor beta chains below, sequenced in a study of breast tumors, draining lymph nodes, adjacent tissues. TCRdb analysed the multiplex PCR reads with MiXCR anew, one entry per CDR3 protein. The top ten clones hold under 3% of a sample with around 150,000 distinct CDR3 sequences, 20% to 25% of them seen once. Axillary draining lymph nodes of breast cancer patients supplied the node samples. The sequenced material came from axillary lymph node tissue. Every receptor here comes from a female donor with breast cancer. Some clones in this sample may be carry-over from other donors' samples.

This clonotype has a count of ten or more. This rearrangement joins TRBV9 to TRBJ2-2; TRBD1 aligns across 7 bases. CDR3 size: 16 residues. Trimming cost V 6 bases and J 0 bases; bases outside gene matches: 8. Looked up from germline, CDR1 is SGDLS and CDR2 is YYNGEE. The CDR3 reads CASTQPGTANTGELFF. CDR3 nucleotide sequence: TGTGCCAGCACCCAACCGGGGACAGCGAACACCGGGGAGCTGTTTTTT.

This clonotype was seen at least ten times. J is TRBJ2-1 and V is TRBV15, with 9 bases matching TRBD1. The CDR3 has 16 amino acids. Germline V gives CDR1 LNHNV, CDR2 YYDKDF (reference sequence). V shed 3 bases, J shed 10 bases, and the junction held 13 bases outside the gene matches. The CDR3 nucleotides read TGTGCCACCAGCAGTTCCGGGACAGGGCTCGAAGACGAGCAGTTCTTC. This gives the protein CATSSSGTGLEDEQFF.

There are many counts of this clonotype. V gene TRBV20-1 combines with J gene TRBJ2-1; weak D call: TRBD2 (5 bases). The CDR3 length is 13 residues. Looked up from germline, CDR1 is DFQATT and CDR2 is SNEGSKA (reference sequence). V was trimmed by 4 bases and J by 6 bases, leaving 13 bases between them. The CDR3 DNA sequence: TGCAGTGCTACCCCGAGACTACCCAATGAGCAGTTCTTC. Translation: CSATPRLPNEQFF.

This chain links TRBV6-1 with TRBJ2-1; 10 nucleotides agree with TRBD2. The CDR3 extends over 16 amino acids. V dropped 9 bases and J dropped 7; count of bases not matched to a gene: 15. Germline V lookup: CDR1 MNHNS, CDR2 SASEGT. The chain's CDR3 is CASVGGTGTSVNEQFF. The CDR3 DNA reads TGTGCCAGTGTGGGAGGGACCGGGACTAGCGTAAATGAGCAGTTCTTC.

In this sample, this clonotype turned up many times. The chain combines TRBV6-1 with TRBJ2-7; TRBD2 is a possible D gene (7 bases). Trimming removed 5 bases at V and 3 bases at J, with 29 bases between. Looked up from germline, CDR1 is MNHNS and CDR2 is SASEGT. This CDR3 has 19 amino acids. The CDR3 DNA reads as TGTGCCAGCAGTCTAAAGAGGGACGGGGGGCGAGGCAGTATCTACGAGCAGTACTTC. Translated, it gives CASSLKRDGGRGSIYEQYF.

This clonotype has ten or more counts. The chain combines TRBV12-3 or TRBV12-4 with TRBJ2-2; D is undetermined. The CDR3 has 14 amino acids. V lost 7 bases and J 9 bases, leaving 18 bases between the germline ends. Here the CDR3 reads CASTPVEAARELFF. Written as DNA, the CDR3 is TGTGCCAGCACCCCCGTTGAGGCGGCCCGGGAGCTGTTTTTT.

This clonotype occurred many times. The J gene is TRBJ2-3, the V gene TRBV7-8, with no clear D. Germline V gives CDR1 SGHVS, CDR2 FQNEAQ. V lost 1 base and J lost 2, with 7 bases in between. The CDR3 sequence is 14 residues long. CDR3 sequence reads: CASSLGRLTDTQYF. The DNA for the CDR3 is TGTGCCAGCAGCTTAGGGAGACTCACAGATACGCAGTATTTT.

Comment on this clonotype: A read error may be the cause here, since a much bigger clone is one base away. This sequence joins TRBV5-5 and TRBJ1-2; D is undetermined. This CDR3 comprises 13 residues. Per the germline V gene, CDR1 is SGHKS and CDR2 is YYEKEE (reference sequence). The CDR3 nucleotides read TGTGCCAGCAGCTTGGGACTTAGGTATGGCTACGCCTTC. Translated, it gives CASSLGLRYGYAF.